Listed here are 29 T cell receptor beta chains from one sample, sequenced in a study of cytomegalovirus exposure and HLA in healthy donors. Researchers ran the PCR with 60 Vbeta and 13 Jbeta primers. Generated by immunoSEQ multiplex PCR, the TCRdb table keeps only in-frame clones and is missing some. Here the sample table reports 200,000 to 250,000 clones. Sequenced material: PBMCs. The receptors were sampled from a girl aged 2 to 10 in good health and CMV-seropositive.

The chain links TRBV2 to TRBJ1-2; 7 positions match TRBD1. The V and J ends lost 4 bases and 8 bases, in that order; junction bases with no gene match: 7. Germline V gene lookup returns CDR1 SNHLY and CDR2 FYNNEI. This CDR3 comprises 13 residues. CDR3 sequence: CASSARQGRGYTF. In DNA form, the CDR3 reads TGTGCCAGCAGTGCCCGACAGGGAAGGGGCTACACCTTC.

The chain links TRBV27 to TRBJ2-1; perhaps TRBD2 as D (6 bases). Trimming cost V 8 bases and J 7 bases, with 21 bases left between them. The CDR3 has 15 residues. The germline V gene encodes CDR1 MNHEY and CDR2 SMNVEV (reference sequence). Here the CDR3 reads CASDSVGLAINEQFF. CDR3 bases: TGTGCCAGCGACTCGGTGGGGCTAGCGATAAATGAGCAGTTCTTC.

This sequence joins TRBV6-5 and TRBJ2-1; 10 bases map to TRBD2. The germline gives CDR1 MNHEY, CDR2 SVGAGI. This CDR3 comprises 13 residues. The V and J ends lost 7 bases and 7 bases, in that order; junction bases with no gene match: 4. CDR3 DNA: TGTGCCAGCACCCGACTAGCGGGTAATGAGCAGTTCTTC. The encoded protein is CASTRLAGNEQFF.

The chain recombines TRBV27 with TRBJ2-3; 7 bases agree with TRBD2. Germline V gene sequence: CDR1 MNHEY, CDR2 SMNVEV (reference sequence). This CDR3 contains 18 residues. V shed 0 bases, J shed 2 bases, and the junction held 11 bases outside the gene matches. In DNA, the CDR3 is TGTGCCAGCAGTTTATCGGTCGGACTAGGAGGATTCACAGATACGCAGTATTTT. Protein sequence: CASSLSVGLGGFTDTQYF.

J is TRBJ2-5 and V is TRBV6-5; 13 nucleotides align to TRBD2. The J call may be faulty, since TRBJ2-7 better matches the DNA end. Germline CDR1 MNHEY, CDR2 SVGAGI. The CDR3 length is 14 residues. CDR3 residues: CASSGGLAGYEQYF. In DNA, the CDR3 is TGTGCCAGCAGTGGGGGACTAGCGGGATACGAGCAGTACTTC.

The V gene is TRBV10-3, the J gene TRBJ2-5, with 9 bases matching TRBD1. This CDR3 region has 13 residues. V shed 11 bases, J shed 3 bases, and the junction held 7 bases outside the gene matches. CDR1 and CDR2 (germline): ENHRY, SYGVKD. Written as DNA, the CDR3 is TGTGCCGCCCGACAGGGGGTGAAAGAGACCCAGTACTTC. This sequence encodes CAARQGVKETQYF.

The V gene is TRBV13, the J gene TRBJ2-3, with a weak D call TRBD2 (5 bases). Trimming took off 2 bases at V and 2 bases at J, with 11 bases between the two ends. The CDR3 has 15 residues. CDR1 is PRHDT and CDR2 is FYEKMQ in the germline V gene (reference sequence). In nucleotides, the CDR3 is TGTGCCAGCAGCTTAAAAGGAGGCTCCACAGATACGCAGTATTTT. It yields the protein CASSLKGGSTDTQYF.

The chain links TRBV4-2 to TRBJ2-7; 9 bases are shared with TRBD2. V gave up 4 bases and J gave up 5 bases; unmatched junction bases: 3. This CDR3 is built from 13 residues. CDR1 is LGHNA, CDR2 YNFKEQ, per germline. CDR3 sequence (DNA): TGTGCCAGCAGCCCTAGCGGGAACAACGAGCAGTACTTC. Protein sequence: CASSPSGNNEQYF.

The gene calls are TRBV29-1 and TRBJ2-2; D is perhaps TRBD2 (6 bases). The CDR3 is 14 amino acids. CDR1 is SQVTM, CDR2 ANQGSEA, per germline. V shed 3 bases and J shed 4 bases, with 12 bases lying between them. The CDR3 coding sequence is TGCAGCGTTGAGGGTCGGGGGTCCACCGGGGAGCTGTTTTTT. It codes for CSVEGRGSTGELFF.

This chain joins TRBV7-2 and TRBJ1-3; no firm D call. V lost 6 bases and J 4 bases, leaving 7 bases between the germline ends. The CDR3 has 12 residues. Germline CDR1 reads SGHTA; CDR2 reads FQGNSA. The CDR3 is CASRAGGNTIYF. CDR3 DNA sequence: TGTGCCAGCAGGGCGGGGGGAAACACCATATATTTT.

This chain uses TRBV6-5 with TRBJ2-3, with TRBD2 matching over 7 bases. Germline V gene data show CDR1 as MNHEY and CDR2 as SVGAGI. V was pared by 6 bases and J by 14 bases, with 14 bases of the junction left unmatched. This CDR3 has 13 residues. Here the CDR3 DNA reads TGTGCCAGCAGGCTAGCGGACCCCTCTTACCTGTATTTT. As protein: CASRLADPSYLYF.

V is TRBV28 and J is TRBJ2-1; 10 positions agree with TRBD2. In germline, CDR1 is MDHEN, CDR2 SYDVKM. V trimming: 6 bases; J trimming: 8 bases; junction bases outside the gene matches: 7. The CDR3 spans 14 residues. The CDR3 protein is CASRRSGRAHEQFF. The CDR3 DNA reads TGTGCCAGCAGACGAAGCGGGAGGGCACATGAGCAGTTCTTC.

The chain joins TRBV27 to TRBJ2-1; perhaps TRBD2 as D (6 bases). The length of the CDR3 is 16 residues. Trimming took 3 bases from V and 2 from J, leaving 14 bases between them. CDR1 and CDR2 (germline): MNHEY, SMNVEV (reference sequence). The CDR3 DNA sequence: TGTGCCAGCAGTTTGGAGGGCGGCACTACCTACAATGAGCAGTTCTTC. Translation gives CASSLEGGTTYNEQFF.

The chain joins TRBV19 to TRBJ2-3; 11 nucleotides agree with TRBD2. The CDR3 runs to 18 residues. V trimming: 3 bases; J trimming: 2 bases; junction bases outside the gene matches: 10. Germline assignment: CDR1 LNHDA and CDR2 SQIVND (reference sequence). The CDR3 protein is CASSIYAGLADYTDTQYF. The CDR3 bases are TGTGCCAGTAGTATTTATGCGGGACTAGCGGACTACACAGATACGCAGTATTTT.

The rearrangement joins TRBV19 to TRBJ2-3, with D tentatively TRBD1 (6 bases). Trimming cost V 9 bases and J 0 bases, with 13 bases left between them. The CDR3 has 14 amino acids. The germline V gene has CDR1 LNHDA and CDR2 SQIVND (reference sequence). The CDR3 loop reads CASGQTSSTDTQYF. The CDR3 DNA follows: TGTGCCAGCGGACAGACTTCTAGCACAGATACGCAGTATTTT.

The J gene is TRBJ2-7, the V gene TRBV5-5; D may be TRBD2 (5 bases). The germline V gene has CDR1 SGHKS and CDR2 YYEKEE (reference sequence). Trimming left V 1 base short and J 0 bases short, with 17 bases between. There are 17 residues in the CDR3. The CDR3 DNA reads TGTGCCAGCAGCTTGAGAACGGGGAGTTACCGCTCCTACGAGCAGTACTTC. Translation gives CASSLRTGSYRSYEQYF.

The chain uses TRBV5-6 and TRBJ2-7; D not certain. The CDR3 spans 12 residues. V lost 3 bases to trimming and J lost 5 bases, with 9 bases between them. The germline CDR1 and CDR2 sequences are SGHDT and YYEEEE. The chain's CDR3 is CASSSHEDEQYF. CDR3 nucleotides: TGTGCCAGCAGCTCCCACGAGGACGAGCAGTACTTC. The complete variable domain, with remaining parts taken from reference TRBV5-6 and TRBJ2-7, reads DAGVTQSPTHLIKTRGQQVTLRCSPKSGHDTVSWYQQALGQGPQFIFQYYEEEERQRGNFPDRFSGHQFPNYSSELNVNALLLGDSALYLCASSSHEDEQYFGPGTRLTVT.

The rearrangement uses TRBV5-6 and TRBJ2-1; D remains unclear. The CDR3 runs 14 residues. The ends were cut back, 4 bases at V and 3 bases at J, with 11 bases in the middle. Germline V gene lookup returns CDR1 SGHDT and CDR2 YYEEEE. The CDR3 DNA follows: TGTGCCAGCAGCCTAACTGGGCGCTACAATGAGCAGTTCTTC. As protein: CASSLTGRYNEQFF. Based on the CDR3 plus reference TRBV5-6 and TRBJ2-1, the full variable domain is DAGVTQSPTHLIKTRGQQVTLRCSPKSGHDTVSWYQQALGQGPQFIFQYYEEEERQRGNFPDRFSGHQFPNYSSELNVNALLLGDSALYLCASSLTGRYNEQFFGPGTRLTVL.

The chain combines TRBV28 with TRBJ2-2; 9 bases are shared with TRBD1. The V and J ends lost 6 bases and 5 bases, in that order; junction bases with no gene match: 10. CDR1 is MDHEN, CDR2 SYDVKM, per germline. This CDR3 comprises 16 residues. CDR3 sequence: CASSPFRDRVTGELFF. The CDR3 region has the DNA TGTGCCAGCAGCCCATTCCGGGACAGGGTAACCGGGGAGCTGTTTTTT.

The chain is built from TRBV5-4 and TRBJ2-2, with D perhaps matching TRBD1 (7 bases). V was pared by 3 bases and J by 4 bases, with 13 bases between. Germline CDR1 and CDR2: SGHNT and YYREEE (reference sequence). This CDR3 comprises 15 residues. In DNA, the CDR3 is TGTGCCAGCAGCTCTACAGGGGAGGTCACCGGGGAGCTGTTTTTT. The encoded protein is CASSSTGEVTGELFF.

This chain joins TRBV5-1 and TRBJ1-1; a possible D gene is TRBD1 (5 bases). V was trimmed by 3 bases and J by 1 base, leaving 7 bases between them. Germline CDR1 is SGHRS and CDR2 is YFSETQ. The length of the CDR3 is 13 residues. The CDR3: CASSSGQNTEAFF. In DNA form, the CDR3 reads TGCGCCAGCAGCTCCGGACAGAACACTGAAGCTTTCTTT.

The V gene is TRBV13, the J gene TRBJ2-5; tentative D call: TRBD2 (7 bases). Germline V gene lookup returns CDR1 PRHDT and CDR2 FYEKMQ (reference sequence). This CDR3 comprises 14 residues. The germline V and J ends were trimmed by 4 bases and 5 bases, with 14 bases remaining between them. In DNA, the CDR3 is TGTGCCAGCAGCTCCCAGGGGAGGGACGAGACCCAGTACTTC. Translating gives CASSSQGRDETQYF. Variable domain in full (rest from reference TRBV13 and TRBJ2-5): AAGVIQSPRHLIKEKRETATLKCYPIPRHDTVYWYQQGPGQDPQFLISFYEKMQSDKGSIPDRFSAQQFSDYHSELNMSSLELGDSALYFCASSSQGRDETQYFGPGTRLLVL.

The rearrangement uses TRBV4-2 and TRBJ2-2, with 8 bases fitting TRBD1. Germline trimming cut 1 base from V and 1 base from J; bases unmatched to any gene: 8. Germline V gene data show CDR1 as LGHNA and CDR2 as YNFKEQ. The length of the CDR3 is 18 residues. The chain's CDR3 is CASSQVGTGTGNTGELFF. The CDR3 DNA reads as TGTGCCAGCAGCCAAGTGGGAACCGGGACAGGGAACACCGGGGAGCTGTTTTTT.

CDR3: CASSLREKLGEQYF. Here the CDR3 DNA reads TGTGCCAGCAGCCTGCGGGAGAAACTGGGCGAGCAGTACTTC. V gene TRBV27 combines with J gene TRBJ2-5; 7 bases map to TRBD2. The J call may be in error: the DNA end matches TRBJ2-7 better. Germline V gives CDR1 MNHEY, CDR2 SMNVEV (reference sequence). The CDR3 is 14 residues long.

The V call is TRBV2, the J call TRBJ2-1; 8 positions agree with TRBD2. The trim removed 6 bases at V and 3 bases at J, leaving 10 bases unmatched. CDR3 length: 16 amino acids. Per the germline V gene, CDR1 is SNHLY and CDR2 is FYNNEI. The CDR3 DNA reads TGTGCCAGCAGCGACTCGCGGGAGGATTACTACAATGAGCAGTTCTTC. Translating it yields CASSDSREDYYNEQFF.

The chain employs TRBV5-4 and TRBJ2-2; D not certain. From germline, CDR1 is SGHNT and CDR2 YYREEE (reference sequence). Trimming took off 4 bases at V and 3 bases at J, with 10 bases between the two ends. CDR3 size: 14 residues. DNA for the CDR3: TGTGCCAGCAGCCCGATGAGCGACACCGGGGAGCTGTTTTTT. Translated: CASSPMSDTGELFF.

A word on this clone: The junction departs from the called germline gene at one end, perhaps through a read error. This sequence joins TRBV6-4 and TRBJ2-2; 10 bases match TRBD2. Per the germline V gene, CDR1 is MRHNA and CDR2 is SNTAGT. This CDR3 spans 17 amino acids. CDR3 region: CASSDNTAGGDTGELFF. The DNA of the CDR3 is TGTGCCAGCAGTGACAATACAGCGGGAGGGGACACTGGGGAGCTGTTTTTT.

The chain carries TRBV19 and TRBJ2-5; TRBD2 agrees at 11 bases. The tail of the sequence fits TRBJ2-7 better, so the J call may be wrong. The CDR3 contains 16 residues. CDR1 LNHDA and CDR2 SQIVND come from the germline V gene (reference sequence). This chain's CDR3 is CASSTTSGRYSYEQYF. The CDR3 nucleotides read TGTGCCAGTAGTACAACTAGCGGGAGATACTCCTACGAGCAGTACTTC.

V gene TRBV7-8 combines with J gene TRBJ2-2; 11 nucleotides agree with TRBD2. Looked up from germline, CDR1 is SGHVS and CDR2 is FQNEAQ. V was clipped by 5 bases and J by 9 bases; unmatched bases: 11. This CDR3 comprises 16 residues. Written as DNA, the CDR3 is TGTGCCAGCAGCATAACCGGGACTAGCGGTTTCAGGGAGCTGTTTTTT. Its protein product is CASSITGTSGFRELFF.